This entry lists 20 T cell receptor beta chains sequenced from one sample in a study of cytomegalovirus exposure and HLA in healthy donors. A multiplex PCR was run with 60 Vbeta primers and 13 Jbeta primers. Produced via immunoSEQ multiplex PCR; TCRdb's table is partial and in-frame only. Here the sample spans 130,000 or so clones, 80% to 90% being singletons. Source material: PBMCs. The receptors come from a woman aged 18-30 years in good health and CMV-seropositive.

The CDR3 reads CASSPQGVSYEQYF. CDR3 nucleotide sequence: TGTGCCAGCAGTCCACAGGGGGTTTCCTACGAGCAGTACTTC. The chain employs TRBV6-5 and TRBJ2-7; 8 bases map to TRBD1. The CDR3 sequence is 14 residues long. The germline V gene has CDR1 MNHEY and CDR2 SVGAGI. Trimming took 5 bases from V and 1 from J; bases not matched to a gene: 4.

The chain joins TRBV10-3 to TRBJ1-6; D may be TRBD1 (6 bases). From germline, CDR1 is ENHRY and CDR2 SYGVKD. The V and J ends lost 0 bases and 10 bases respectively, with 19 bases between them. This CDR3 region has 17 residues. The CDR3 sequence: CAISESGREGGWSPLHF. The DNA of the CDR3 is TGTGCCATCAGTGAGTCGGGGCGTGAAGGGGGTTGGTCACCCCTCCACTTT.

V and J are TRBV29-1 and TRBJ2-7, with D perhaps matching TRBD1 (5 bases). This CDR3 is built from 14 residues. CDR1 and CDR2 (germline): SQVTM, ANQGSEA. Trimming shortened V by 3 bases and J by 9 bases, and 21 bases separated the two germline ends. DNA of the CDR3: TGCAGCGTTGAGGGGTCCTCAGGACAAAGAGGGCAGTACTTC. Its protein is CSVEGSSGQRGQYF.

Note on this clone: Additional DNA sequences in this sample encode the identical CDR3. The gene calls are TRBV10-3 and TRBJ1-4; D is ambiguous. The V gene lost 10 bases and the J gene lost 4 bases, with 16 bases spanning the gap. Germline CDR1 reads ENHRY; CDR2 reads SYGVKD. This CDR3 has 14 amino acids. CDR3 bases: TGTGCCACCCGCCTCCCAGGTATTAATGAAAAACTGTTTTTT. It encodes CATRLPGINEKLFF.

V usage is TRBV27 and J usage is TRBJ2-5, with TRBD1 matching over 7 bases. The V and J ends lost 5 bases and 1 base, in that order; junction bases with no gene match: 7. Germline CDR1 and CDR2: MNHEY and SMNVEV (reference sequence). The CDR3 sequence is 15 residues long. This CDR3 reads CASSEFRDSQETQYF. CDR3 coding DNA: TGTGCCAGCAGTGAATTTCGGGACAGCCAAGAGACCCAGTACTTC.

The V call is TRBV5-1, the J call TRBJ2-5, with D possibly TRBD2 on 5 matching bases. The J call may be in error: the DNA end matches TRBJ2-7 better. The CDR3 consists of 13 residues. The V gene's germline CDR1 is SGHRS and CDR2 YFSETQ. CDR3 in amino acids: CASSPGSPYEQYF. The CDR3 nucleotides read TGCGCCAGCAGCCCGGGGAGCCCCTACGAGCAGTACTTC.

The gene calls are TRBV30 and TRBJ1-2; D uncertain. The CDR3 is 9 amino acids. Trimming pared 8 bases from V and 8 bases from J, leaving 9 bases between. Germline CDR1 reads GTSNPN; CDR2 reads SVGIG (reference sequence). The CDR3 sequence is CAGGRGYTF. The DNA of the CDR3 is TGTGCCGGCGGTCGGGGCTACACCTTC.

The chain couples TRBV2 to TRBJ2-7, with 10 bases aligning to TRBD1. The J call may be mistaken, given a closer DNA end match to TRBJ2-1. The germline gives CDR1 SNHLY, CDR2 FYNNEI. The CDR3 runs to 19 residues. The CDR3 coding sequence is TGTGCCAGCAGCCCGGGACAGGGGACCTTAAGAAGAGCTTACAATGAGCAGTTCTTC. Translating gives CASSPGQGTLRRAYNEQFF.

The chain couples TRBV5-6 to TRBJ2-2, with 7 bases fitting TRBD1. Germline V gives CDR1 SGHDT, CDR2 YYEEEE. The CDR3 contains 15 residues. V shed 4 bases and J 5 bases; nucleotides not matched to a gene: 8. The CDR3 spells CASSRRTGKTGELFF. The DNA for the CDR3 is TGTGCCAGCAGCCGACGGACAGGAAAAACCGGGGAGCTGTTTTTT.

The chain is built from TRBV5-1 and TRBJ2-3, with D possibly TRBD2 on 6 matching bases. The CDR3 runs 16 residues. Trimming removed 0 bases from V and 2 bases from J, with 13 bases in between. Germline CDR1 is SGHRS and CDR2 is YFSETQ. The CDR3, as DNA: TGCGCCAGCAGCTTGGGCGGGGACTTGAACACAGATACGCAGTATTTT. It yields the protein CASSLGGDLNTDTQYF. Filled out from reference TRBV5-1 and TRBJ2-3, the complete variable domain reads KAGVTQTPRYLIKTRGQQVTLSCSPISGHRSVSWYQQTPGQGLQFLFEYFSETQRNKGNFPGRFSGRQFSNSRSEMNVSTLELGDSALYLCASSLGGDLNTDTQYFGPGTRLTVL.

The genes are TRBV11-2 and TRBJ2-1, with 11 bases matching TRBD2. Looked up from germline, CDR1 is SGHAT and CDR2 is FQNNGV. V dropped 5 bases and J dropped 10; count of bases not matched to a gene: 10. The CDR3 runs to 15 residues. Here the CDR3 reads CASSPIASGGLEQFF. The CDR3 DNA reads as TGTGCCAGCAGCCCTATAGCTAGCGGGGGGCTGGAGCAGTTCTTC.

This chain uses TRBV4-1 with TRBJ2-7; 9 bases agree with TRBD2. This CDR3 spans 16 amino acids. Germline V lookup: CDR1 MGHRA, CDR2 YSYEKL. The V gene end was trimmed by 0 bases and the J gene end by 5 bases; junction bases not matched to a gene: 8. The CDR3: CASSQDEGGGDHEQYF. CDR3 nucleotide sequence: TGCGCCAGCAGCCAAGATGAAGGCGGGGGGGACCACGAGCAGTACTTC.

This chain uses TRBV4-1 with TRBJ2-3, with 10 bases identical to TRBD2. From germline, CDR1 is MGHRA and CDR2 YSYEKL. V gave up 1 base and J gave up 2 bases; unmatched junction bases: 9. CDR3 length equals 18 residues. CDR3 sequence (DNA): TGCGCCAGCAGCCAAGTAGCGGGGGGAATTCTTCTCACAGATACGCAGTATTTT. It translates to CASSQVAGGILLTDTQYF.

The genes are TRBV7-6 and TRBJ2-7, with 10 nucleotides matching TRBD1. This CDR3 region has 14 residues. Trimming removed 5 bases from V and 3 bases from J; junction bases left unmatched: 4. Germline lookup yields CDR1 SGHVS and CDR2 FNYEAQ. For the CDR3, the DNA is TGTGCCAGCAGCCTCAGGACAGGGGGCTACGAGCAGTACTTC. It yields the protein CASSLRTGGYEQYF.

The CDR3 reads CATWELSNTEAFF. CDR3 sequence (DNA): TGTGCTACTTGGGAGCTATCGAACACTGAAGCTTTCTTT. The chain combines TRBV12-5 with TRBJ1-1; no definite D call. Trimming removed 10 bases at V and 1 base at J, with 13 bases between. The CDR3 is 13 amino acids. Germline V gene sequence: CDR1 LGHNT, CDR2 FRNRAP.

This chain joins TRBV12-5 and TRBJ1-2; D unresolved. V was shortened by 5 bases and J by 2 bases, with 6 bases between the two germline ends. Germline V gene lookup returns CDR1 LGHNT and CDR2 FRNRAP. CDR3 length: 12 amino acids. The CDR3 here is CASGNFNYGYTF. The CDR3 nucleotides are TGTGCTAGTGGTAACTTCAACTATGGCTACACCTTC.

The CDR3: CASSSLTLAGRQETQYF. As DNA, the CDR3 is TGTGCCAGCAGCTCCCTCACCTTAGCGGGGCGTCAAGAGACCCAGTACTTC. This sequence joins TRBV5-6 and TRBJ2-5; 8 bases are a match to TRBD2. With V trimmed by 3 bases and J by 2 bases, 12 bases remained unmatched. Germline V gene lookup returns CDR1 SGHDT and CDR2 YYEEEE. CDR3 size: 17 residues.

The chain combines TRBV27 with TRBJ1-4; the D gene is possibly TRBD1 (5 bases). The CDR3 runs to 16 residues. V lost 2 bases and J lost 0, with 10 bases in between. Germline values: CDR1 MNHEY, CDR2 SMNVEV (reference sequence). The CDR3 coding sequence is TGTGCCAGCAGTTTAGGGGCCCTAGCAACTAATGAAAAACTGTTTTTT. Its protein is CASSLGALATNEKLFF. The variable domain in full, with the rest retrieved from reference TRBV27 and TRBJ1-4, is EAQVTQNPRYLITVTGKKLTVTCSQNMNHEYMSWYRQDPGLGLRQIYYSMNVEVTDKGDVPEGYKVSRKEKRNFPLILESPSPNQTSLYFCASSLGALATNEKLFFGSGTQLSVL.

The J gene is TRBJ2-1, the V gene TRBV7-2; 9 bases fit TRBD2. This CDR3 has 17 residues. J gave up 5 bases and V 4 bases, and 12 bases lay outside the gene matches. Germline CDR1 is SGHTA and CDR2 is FQGNSA. In DNA, the CDR3 is TGTGCCAGCAGCTACCCGCGGGGGGGCCTTCTCGACAATGAGCAGTTCTTC. Residues: CASSYPRGGLLDNEQFF. The full variable domain, in which reference TRBV7-2 and TRBJ2-1 provide the parts outside the CDR3, is GAGVSQSPSNKVTEKGKDVELRCDPISGHTALYWYRQSLGQGLEFLIYFQGNSAPDKSGLPSDRFSAERTGGSVSTLTIQRTQQEDSAVYLCASSYPRGGLLDNEQFFGPGTRLTVL.

This chain connects TRBV2 to TRBJ1-3, with a possible D match to TRBD1 (5 bases). Trimming removed 6 bases from V and 3 bases from J, with 9 bases in between. CDR3 size: 13 residues. Germline lookup yields CDR1 SNHLY and CDR2 FYNNEI. The CDR3 here is CASRQGIGNTIYF. CDR3 sequence (DNA): TGTGCCAGCAGGCAGGGTATTGGAAACACCATATATTTT.